Included here is one T cell receptor (beta chain) sequence, with context. In this sample, this clonotype turned up a few times. Its antigen specificity is not known. No much larger clone exists at a distance of one base, and base qualities are not known. This specimen's treatment or condition label, interpreted: live attenuated yellow fever vaccine strain. PBMCs were isolated from peripheral blood using a standard Ficoll-Paque protocol. Dynabeads CD4 and CD8 positive selection kits were used to isolate the CD4 and CD8 T-cell fractions. RNA was extracted with TriZol from bulk PBMCs, CD4 and CD8 fractions, and dextramer-positive and dextramer-negative fractions. The germline V gene specifies SGHRS as CDR1 and YFSETQ as CDR2. The CDR3 has 15 amino acids, counting the end cysteine and phenylalanine. This entry keeps only the CDR3 DNA: 45 bases, framed from base 1. Relative to germline, V is 2 bases shorter and J is 2 bases shorter, with 11 bases between their ends.

The sample originates from a study of T cells after yellow fever vaccination (dated by TCRdb to about 2019). With regard to the full study: The SMART-Seq v4 Ultra Low Input RNA kit was used to prepare libraries from fractions with low cell numbers. To follow T-cell clones before and after primary and booster YFV17D yellow fever vaccination, bulk TCR alpha and beta repertoires were sequenced over time. The cohort comprised two healthy male donors, one aged 18 to 29 and one aged 30 to 40 years. Bulk PBMC replicates and cell subsets were isolated from blood drawn at multiple timepoints before and after both primary and secondary immunization. General conclusions and limits of the study: After the booster, most clones that had expanded after primary vaccination were detected again (around 96% of CD4 and over 75% of CD8), suggesting broad maintenance of memory. The study included only a couple of donors, which limits how far the findings can be generalized. A small fraction of clonotypes appeared in both the CD4 and CD8 compartments, likely as a result of convergent recombination. FACS-sorted repertoires could contain abundant contaminating clonotypes from the bulk population, so computational filtering was required. The secondary T-cell response was weaker than the primary response but faster, peaking on day 5 instead of day 15.

Synthesis of TCR cDNA relied on 5'RACE template switching, a step that introduced a universal primer site along with unique molecular identifiers. Priming for cDNA synthesis came from both the TCR alpha and TCR beta constant segments. Library amplification involved two PCR steps, and the second step added sample barcodes and sequencing adapters. Sequencing of libraries was done on Illumina HiSeq 2500 (2x100 bp) or NovaSeq (2x150 bp). The authors processed their data as follows. Demultiplexing of reads and collapsing into UMI consensus sequences were performed with MIGEC, and V(D)J alignment was carried out with MiXCR. Vaccine-responding clonotypes were defined with edgeR using replicate PBMC samples, requiring FDR below 0.01 and a log2 fold change above 5 up to day 15. CD4 or CD8 identity was assigned to each bulk clonotype according to whether the clonotype was present at higher abundance in the sequenced CD4 repertoire or the sequenced CD8 repertoire. The public reads were reprocessed in TCRdb via fastp at Q25 and MiXCR, keeping in-frame beta chains. Rows merge per CDR3 protein into single entries with the most common DNA and genes. For this entry, the V and J calls and clone size follow TCRdb and not the study's own pipeline. This sample lists about 160,000 distinct CDR3 sequences; around 7.3% were detected once. The ten largest clones add up to roughly 2.5% of the sample.

The sequence is built from TRBV5-1 and TRBJ1-3; the D gene cannot be named for sure. This sequence was found in a man aged 18-30 years who received the YFV17D yellow fever vaccine. The sequencing here drew on CD4+ T cells sorted from PBMCs, taken about 5 days after the first yellow fever vaccination. The DNA is as follows: TGCGCCAGCAGCTTTACGGGAACCACTGGAAACACCATATATTTT. Its translation reads: CASSFTGTTGNTIYF.